This record covers a single TCR beta chain. The table came from immunoSEQ multiplex PCR; TCRdb's copy has only in-frame clones and leaves some out. Here the sample spans under 200,000 clones, more than 85% being singletons. The data were obtained in a study of blood T cell repertoires in COVID-19. Study in general: The United States, Italy and Spain were the sources of the acute and convalescent COVID-19 samples.

The CDR3 is 15 residues long. V trimming: 6 bases; J trimming: 7 bases; junction bases outside the gene matches: 9. Germline V gene sequence: CDR1 MNHEY, CDR2 SMNVEV (reference sequence). Material: peripheral blood. The sequence was obtained from a man in his fifties or sixties with COVID-19, enrolled during active disease. This chain links TRBV27 with TRBJ1-6, with 7 positions matching TRBD1. The CDR3 DNA sequence: TGTGCCAGCAGGGCCGGGACAGCGTCAAATTCACCCCTCCACTTT. Protein sequence: CASRAGTASNSPLHF.